These 2 T cell receptor beta chains share one sample of origin, sequenced in a study of response to subunit inactivated influenza vaccine (dated by TCRdb to 2017 to 2018). The library was obtained by RT-PCR. Sequencing instrument: Illumina HiSeq 2500. Starting from the raw public reads, TCRdb applied fastp trimming at Q25, assembled clones with MiXCR and retained in-frame beta chains. Identical CDR3 protein sequences are pooled into one entry, listed with their most common genes and DNA. This sample comprises hundreds of thousands of distinct CDR3 sequences, around 10% of them detected only once. 11% of the sample belongs to the ten largest clones. The same sample was also used in a study of T cells expressing NK-cell markers. Looking at the second paper: The TCR beta cDNA libraries were made using 5'RACE template switching, a step that added both a universal primer site and unique molecular identifiers.

This specimen was PBMCs from blood, taken on the day of vaccination. The receptors were gathered from a man aged 45-65 years who received an inactivated influenza vaccine. Donor details come from another sample of the same person, matched by shared clones.

At least ten counts were recorded for this clonotype. The CDR3 protein is CSAVVAGAYEQYF. CDR3 in DNA: TGCAGTGCAGTTGTTGCGGGAGCCTACGAGCAGTACTTC. The chain joins TRBV20-1 to TRBJ2-7; TRBD2 agrees at 7 bases. CDR3 size: 13 residues. The trim removed 6 bases at V and 2 bases at J, leaving 7 bases unmatched. Germline CDR1 DFQATT, CDR2 SNEGSKA (reference sequence).

The chain recombines TRBV29-1 with TRBJ1-5; 9 bases fit TRBD1. Losses at the gene ends were 6 bases for V and 5 bases for J; bases not matched to a gene: 5. CDR3 size: 13 residues. Looked up from germline, CDR1 is SQVTM and CDR2 is ANQGSEA. DNA of the CDR3: TGCAGCGTGGCGGGACAGGGACATCAGCCCCAGCATTTT. Amino acids: CSVAGQGHQPQHF.